A single sample gave rise to the 24 T cell receptor beta chains below, sequenced in a study of Tregs in tolerant kidney transplant recipients. Clones were read by immunoSEQ multiplex PCR, and TCRdb kept only the in-frame ones, dropping some. The data show under 50,000 clones, roughly 89% seen once. Sequences were obtained from Tregs from blood. These receptors originate from a human donor in good health.

V and J are TRBV5-1 and TRBJ2-7; D is undetermined. Germline values: CDR1 SGHRS, CDR2 YFSETQ. The CDR3 is 13 residues long. Trimming cost V 0 bases and J 4 bases, with 8 bases left between them. The CDR3 region is CASSLGPDYEQYF. CDR3 DNA: TGCGCCAGCAGCTTGGGGCCGGATTACGAGCAGTACTTC.

The chain recombines TRBV18 with TRBJ1-1, with D perhaps TRBD1 (5 bases). V was trimmed by 3 bases and J by 7 bases, leaving 15 bases between them. The V gene's germline CDR1 is KGHSH and CDR2 LQKENI. The CDR3 is 14 residues long. The CDR3: CASSPRGVGHEAFF. The CDR3 DNA reads TGTGCCAGCTCACCTAGAGGTGTGGGGCATGAAGCTTTCTTT. Variable domain in full (rest from reference TRBV18 and TRBJ1-1): NAGVMQNPRHLVRRRGQEARLRCSPMKGHSHVYWYRQLPEEGLKFMVYLQKENIIDESGMPKERFSAEFPKEGPSILRIQQVVRGDSAAYFCASSPRGVGHEAFFGQGTRLTVV.

The V gene is TRBV5-1, the J gene TRBJ1-2, with 8 positions matching TRBD1. The V and J ends lost 4 bases and 8 bases, in that order; junction bases with no gene match: 13. The CDR3 consists of 15 residues. Per germline, CDR1 SGHRS and CDR2 YFSETQ. CDR3 amino acids: CASSPRDRRMSGYTF. CDR3 in DNA: TGCGCCAGCAGCCCCCGGGACAGGCGGATGTCGGGCTACACCTTC.

The chain couples TRBV11-2 to TRBJ1-1, with D maybe TRBD1 (6 bases). The CDR3 runs to 17 residues. The V gene lost 5 bases and the J gene lost 3 bases, with 22 bases spanning the gap. Germline assignment: CDR1 SGHAT and CDR2 FQNNGV. For the CDR3, the DNA is TGTGCCAGCAGCCCCAGACCTGGATGGGGGGCGGACACTGAAGCTTTCTTT. The encoded protein is CASSPRPGWGADTEAFF.

J is TRBJ2-7 and V is TRBV15; D remains ambiguous. The length of the CDR3 is 14 residues. V lost 0 bases to trimming and J lost 2 bases, with 8 bases between them. Per germline, CDR1 LNHNV and CDR2 YYDKDF (reference sequence). The CDR3 DNA follows: TGTGCCACCAGCAGAGAGAGGAGAACCTACGAGCAGTACTTC. This sequence encodes CATSRERRTYEQYF.

The V gene is TRBV7-6, the J gene TRBJ2-1; D gene ambiguous. Germline V gene data show CDR1 as SGHVS and CDR2 as FNYEAQ. The CDR3 spans 13 residues. The V gene lost 5 bases and the J gene lost 6 bases, with 11 bases spanning the gap. The CDR3 DNA is TGTGCCAGCAGCCCGCCCCCCCTCAATGAGCAGTTCTTC. This gives the protein CASSPPPLNEQFF.

CDR3 DNA sequence: TGTGCCAGCAGTCGGACTAGCGGGAGTTGGGCAGATACGCAGTATTTT. Encoded protein: CASSRTSGSWADTQYF. V gene TRBV5-4 combines with J gene TRBJ2-3; 13 nucleotides agree with TRBD2. Germline trimming cut 5 bases from V and 4 bases from J; bases unmatched to any gene: 7. From germline, CDR1 is SGHNT and CDR2 YYREEE (reference sequence). The CDR3 spans 16 residues.

This chain connects TRBV5-4 to TRBJ1-2; no reliable D call. The germline CDR1 and CDR2 sequences are SGHNT and YYREEE (reference sequence). This CDR3 region has 12 residues. Trimming took 3 bases from V and 1 from J, leaving 4 bases between them. CDR3 nucleotide sequence: TGTGCCAGCAGCTCTCGTAACTATGGCTACACCTTC. Protein: CASSSRNYGYTF.

The V call is TRBV13, the J call TRBJ2-1; D is ambiguous. In germline, CDR1 is PRHDT, CDR2 FYEKMQ (reference sequence). Trimming cost V 2 bases and J 8 bases, with 10 bases left between them. The CDR3 is 13 residues long. The CDR3 is CASSLRHRYEQFF. The CDR3 coding sequence is TGTGCCAGCAGCTTAAGGCACCGGTATGAGCAGTTCTTC. The whole variable domain, remainder taken from reference TRBV13 and TRBJ2-1, is AAGVIQSPRHLIKEKRETATLKCYPIPRHDTVYWYQQGPGQDPQFLISFYEKMQSDKGSIPDRFSAQQFSDYHSELNMSSLELGDSALYFCASSLRHRYEQFFGPGTRLTVL.

This chain uses TRBV5-4 with TRBJ1-2; a weak D match, TRBD1 (5 bases). Germline values: CDR1 SGHNT, CDR2 YYREEE (reference sequence). The CDR3 is made up of 17 amino acids. V shed 0 bases and J shed 6 bases, with 21 bases lying between them. The CDR3 bases are TGTGCCAGCAGCTTGGCCCCAACGGACACCAGGAGGCATGGCTACACCTTC. This codes for CASSLAPTDTRRHGYTF. Full variable domain (remainder filled in from reference TRBV5-4 and TRBJ1-2): ETGVTQSPTHLIKTRGQQVTLRCSSQSGHNTVSWYQQALGQGPQFIFQYYREEENGRGNFPPRFSGLQFPNYSSELNVNALELDDSALYLCASSLAPTDTRRHGYTFGSGTRLTVV.

The rearrangement uses TRBV4-2 and TRBJ2-5; 8 bases match TRBD2. V shed 1 base and J 4 bases; nucleotides not matched to a gene: 8. Germline-derived CDR1 and CDR2 are LGHNA and YNFKEQ. This CDR3 contains 16 residues. CDR3 loop: CASSQGIAGPGETQYF. For the CDR3, the DNA is TGTGCCAGCAGCCAAGGAATAGCGGGGCCCGGAGAGACCCAGTACTTC.

The V and J genes are TRBV25-1 and TRBJ2-2; D might be TRBD1 (5 bases). Germline lookup yields CDR1 MGHDK and CDR2 SYGVNS. This CDR3 has 16 amino acids. Trimming stripped 5 bases from V and 2 bases from J, with 15 bases between. The CDR3 region has the DNA TGTGCCAGCAGTTTAACAGGTGATATAAACACCGGGGAGCTGTTTTTT. Amino acids: CASSLTGDINTGELFF.

The gene calls are TRBV6-6 and TRBJ2-7; D ambiguous. CDR1 and CDR2 from the germline V gene are MNHNY and SVGAGI (reference sequence). Between the trimmed V and J ends, which lost 4 bases and 7 bases, there was a span of 14 bases. The CDR3 extends over 13 amino acids. The CDR3: CASSSSDGLEQYF. DNA for the CDR3: TGTGCCAGCAGTTCCTCGGACGGCCTAGAGCAGTACTTC.

This rearrangement joins TRBV18 to TRBJ2-7; 13 bases agree with TRBD2. V shed 3 bases, J shed 6 bases, and the junction held 14 bases outside the gene matches. The CDR3 has 18 amino acids. The germline V gene encodes CDR1 KGHSH and CDR2 LQKENI. For the CDR3, the DNA is TGTGCCAGCTCACCCTCGGAGGTCTTAGGACTAGCGGGAGCCGAGCAGTACTTC. Translated: CASSPSEVLGLAGAEQYF.

The J gene is TRBJ1-1, the V gene TRBV13; D unresolved. The germline V and J ends were trimmed by 0 bases and 7 bases, with 3 bases remaining between them. The V gene's germline CDR1 is PRHDT and CDR2 FYEKMQ (reference sequence). CDR3 length: 11 amino acids. DNA for the CDR3: TGTGCCAGCAGCTTAGGGGGTGAAGCTTTCTTT. Translating gives CASSLGGEAFF. The full variable domain, rest sourced from reference TRBV13 and TRBJ1-1, is AAGVIQSPRHLIKEKRETATLKCYPIPRHDTVYWYQQGPGQDPQFLISFYEKMQSDKGSIPDRFSAQQFSDYHSELNMSSLELGDSALYFCASSLGGEAFFGQGTRLTVV.

This clone was seen a single time. V and J are TRBV18 and TRBJ2-7; D uncertain. Germline V gene data show CDR1 as KGHSH and CDR2 as LQKENI. V was pared by 3 bases and J by 3 bases, with 15 bases between. The CDR3 is made up of 15 amino acids. DNA for the CDR3: TGTGCCAGCTCACCGACGGGCGCTAAGGGCTACGAGCAGTACTTC. The encoded protein is CASSPTGAKGYEQYF.

The rearrangement joins TRBV5-1 to TRBJ1-1, with D possibly TRBD1 on 5 matching bases. Germline V gives CDR1 SGHRS, CDR2 YFSETQ. The CDR3 covers 15 residues. Trimming stripped 4 bases from V and 5 bases from J, with 18 bases between. The CDR3 spells CASSIIRGRGTEAFF. CDR3 bases: TGCGCCAGCAGCATAATCCGGGGCCGTGGGACTGAAGCTTTCTTT.

This rearrangement joins TRBV5-4 to TRBJ1-1; no clear D gene. Germline V CDR1 and CDR2: SGHNT, YYREEE (reference sequence). This CDR3 region has 13 residues. V was shortened by 3 bases and J by 0 bases, with 6 bases between the two germline ends. The CDR3 reads CASSWRVNTEAFF. CDR3 DNA: TGTGCCAGCAGCTGGAGGGTGAACACTGAAGCTTTCTTT.

The rearrangement uses TRBV5-4 and TRBJ2-5; the D is unclear. Trimming shortened V by 4 bases and J by 4 bases, and 17 bases separated the two germline ends. The CDR3 extends over 15 amino acids. CDR1 SGHNT and CDR2 YYREEE come from the germline V gene (reference sequence). This CDR3 reads CASSLQAHFIETQYF. The CDR3 DNA reads as TGTGCCAGCAGCCTGCAAGCCCACTTTATAGAGACCCAGTACTTC.

The V call is TRBV30, the J call TRBJ2-7; TRBD1 matches at 7 bases. Germline CDR1 and CDR2: GTSNPN and SVGIG (reference sequence). The CDR3 totals 15 residues. Trimming at V came to 5 bases and at J to 0 bases, leaving 10 bases not matched to a gene. The CDR3 nucleotides read TGTGCCTGGTCCGGACAGGCCCTAAGCTCCTACGAGCAGTACTTC. Translated: CAWSGQALSSYEQYF. Filled out from reference TRBV30 and TRBJ2-7, the complete variable domain reads SQTIHQWPATLVQPVGSPLSLECTVEGTSNPNLYWYRQAAGRGLQLLFYSVGIGQISSEVPQNLSASRPQDRQFILSSKKLLLSDSGFYLCAWSGQALSSYEQYFGPGTRLTVT.

This sequence joins TRBV5-4 and TRBJ2-3; maybe TRBD2 (5 bases). Trimming took off 2 bases at V and 1 base at J, with 17 bases between the two ends. The V gene's germline CDR1 is SGHNT and CDR2 YYREEE (reference sequence). The CDR3 is 17 residues long. CDR3 residues: CASSFGVGSGGTDTQYF. The CDR3 region has the DNA TGTGCCAGCAGCTTCGGGGTGGGTAGTGGCGGCACAGATACGCAGTATTTT.

CDR3 region: CASSFQAITGELFF. In DNA form, the CDR3 reads TGTGCCAGCAGTTTCCAGGCTATCACCGGGGAGCTGTTTTTT. This chain joins TRBV7-6 and TRBJ2-2; D remains ambiguous. The V end was cut by 6 bases, the J end by 4 bases, with 12 bases between. CDR1 is SGHVS, CDR2 FNYEAQ, per germline. This CDR3 contains 14 residues.

The rearrangement uses TRBV5-5 and TRBJ2-7, with D tentatively TRBD1 (5 bases). From germline, CDR1 is SGHKS and CDR2 YYEKEE (reference sequence). The CDR3 has 16 amino acids. V was clipped by 0 bases and J by 0 bases, with 13 bases between them. CDR3 region: CASSLGTLISSYEQYF. CDR3 bases: TGTGCCAGCAGCTTGGGGACACTCATTAGCTCCTACGAGCAGTACTTC. Full variable domain (missing parts from reference TRBV5-5 and TRBJ2-7): DAGVTQSPTHLIKTRGQQVTLRCSPISGHKSVSWYQQVLGQGPQFIFQYYEKEERGRGNFPDRFSARQFPNYSSELNVNALLLGDSALYLCASSLGTLISSYEQYFGPGTRLTVT.

The rearrangement joins TRBV10-3 to TRBJ1-6; D may be TRBD1 (5 bases). The CDR3 has 16 amino acids. In germline, CDR1 is ENHRY, CDR2 SYGVKD. V was cut by 0 bases and J by 11 bases, with 17 bases left in between. CDR3: CAISESADTRRAPLHF. The DNA of the CDR3 is TGTGCCATCAGTGAGTCGGCGGACACGAGGAGGGCACCCCTCCACTTT.